Listed here are 2 T cell receptor beta chains from one sample, sequenced in a study of Graves' ophthalmopathy and Graves' hyperthyroidism. TCR beta CDR3 amplification used RNA transcripts. HTBI-primed RT-PCR formed the first round, and a multiplex PCR formed the second. TCRdb analysed the multiplex PCR reads with MiXCR anew, one entry per CDR3 protein. The sample consists of approximately 640,000 distinct CDR3 sequences, over 40% of them appearing once. The sequenced sample consisted of peripheral blood. The receptors shown here come from an adult man with Graves' ophthalmopathy.

This clonotype was detected ten times or more. The V call is TRBV7-8, the J call TRBJ2-5; TRBD2 agrees at 7 bases. Germline assignment: CDR1 SGHVS and CDR2 FQNEAQ. This CDR3 comprises 15 residues. V trimming: 6 bases; J trimming: 1 base; junction bases outside the gene matches: 8. The CDR3 is CASSLSGGGQETQYF. CDR3 bases: TGTGCCAGCAGTCTATCCGGCGGGGGCCAAGAGACCCAGTACTTC.

This clonotype was observed at least ten times. The chain combines TRBV10-1 with TRBJ1-4; no reliable D call. Trimming cost V 2 bases and J 6 bases, with 13 bases left between them. This CDR3 is built from 15 residues. CDR1 WNHNN and CDR2 SYGVQD come from the germline V gene (reference sequence). CDR3 residues: CASSERADVYEKLFF. CDR3 nucleotides: TGCGCCAGCAGTGAGAGGGCGGACGTGTATGAAAAACTGTTTTTT.